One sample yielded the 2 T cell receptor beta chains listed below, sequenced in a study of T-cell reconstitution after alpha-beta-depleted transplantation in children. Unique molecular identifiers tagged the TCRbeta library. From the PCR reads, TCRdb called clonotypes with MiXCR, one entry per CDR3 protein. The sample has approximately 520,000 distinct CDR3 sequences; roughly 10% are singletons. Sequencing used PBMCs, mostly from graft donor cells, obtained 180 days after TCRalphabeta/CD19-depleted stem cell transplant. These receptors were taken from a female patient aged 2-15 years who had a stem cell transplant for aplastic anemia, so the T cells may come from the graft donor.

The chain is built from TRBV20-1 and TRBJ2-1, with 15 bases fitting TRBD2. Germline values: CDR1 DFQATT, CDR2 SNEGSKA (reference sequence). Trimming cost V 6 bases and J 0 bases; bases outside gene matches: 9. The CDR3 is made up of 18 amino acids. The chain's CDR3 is CSAPGGTSGRISYNEQFF. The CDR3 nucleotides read TGCAGTGCCCCAGGGGGGACTAGCGGGAGGATCTCCTACAATGAGCAGTTCTTC.

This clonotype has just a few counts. In DNA form, the CDR3 reads TGTGCCAGCAGTTTCGCGCGGTACCGGGACAGCGCTCAACGACAGCCCCAGCATTTT. This gives the protein CASSFARYRDSAQRQPQHF. The rearrangement joins TRBV28 to TRBJ1-5, with 7 bases that match TRBD1. This CDR3 contains 19 residues. Losses at the gene ends were 3 bases for V and 7 bases for J; bases not matched to a gene: 21. Germline V gene lookup returns CDR1 MDHEN and CDR2 SYDVKM.